These 2 T cell receptor beta chains share one sample of origin, sequenced in a study of shared clonotypes between healthy human individuals. Profiling relied on immunoSEQ multiplex PCR, and the TCRdb table lists in-frame clones only, not all of them. This table has hundreds of thousands of clones, around 67% appearing once. The sequenced material came from memory CD4+ T cells sorted from blood. Noted subset: CD45RA-negative fraction. These TCRs come from a woman aged 25 to 39 in good health.

The chain carries TRBV27 and TRBJ2-7, with unresolved D. Trimming took off 2 bases at V and 2 bases at J, with 13 bases between the two ends. This CDR3 has 15 amino acids. In germline, CDR1 is MNHEY, CDR2 SMNVEV (reference sequence). This CDR3 is CASSLTPGLTYEQYF. For the CDR3, the DNA is TGTGCCAGCAGTTTAACCCCCGGGTTGACCTACGAGCAGTACTTC.

The gene calls are TRBV28 and TRBJ2-1; D perhaps matches TRBD2 (6 bases). V lost 6 bases and J lost 1, with 28 bases in between. The CDR3 is 20 amino acids. The germline V gene has CDR1 MDHEN and CDR2 SYDVKM. This CDR3 reads CASSPSPGSRTAGSYNEQFF. In DNA form, the CDR3 reads TGTGCCAGCAGCCCTTCCCCCGGGAGCCGAACCGCCGGATCCTACAATGAGCAGTTCTTC.